This T cell receptor beta chain was sequenced during a study of shared clonotypes between healthy human individuals. General study points: Large depth notwithstanding, sorted-subset sequencing proved incomplete by rarefaction.

Concerning this clone itself: Its antigen is as yet unknown.

At a deep level, the assay was run. Original processing methods: ImmunoSEQ output held junction-only sequences without quality scores, so filtering differed. Assay: immunoSEQ multiplex PCR; the TCRdb copy retains only in-frame clones and omits some. Clonal size and the V and J genes are those of that table, whereas D and trimming came from the DNA. The sample yields approximately 1.5 million clones, approximately 98.5% seen once. The length of the CDR3 is 15 residues. The ends were cut back, 2 bases at V and 4 bases at J, with 14 bases in the middle. CDR1 is MDHEN and CDR2 is SYDVKM in the germline V gene.

This chain joins TRBV28 and TRBJ1-2; D is perhaps TRBD1 (5 bases). Sequences were obtained from naive CD4+ T cells sorted from blood. Indicated subset: CD45RA+ positively selected. The receptor comes from a man aged 25 to 40 in good health. DNA of the CDR3: TGTGCCAGCAGTTTACCCCCGGCGACAGCCTATGGCTACACCTTC. Translating it yields CASSLPPATAYGYTF.